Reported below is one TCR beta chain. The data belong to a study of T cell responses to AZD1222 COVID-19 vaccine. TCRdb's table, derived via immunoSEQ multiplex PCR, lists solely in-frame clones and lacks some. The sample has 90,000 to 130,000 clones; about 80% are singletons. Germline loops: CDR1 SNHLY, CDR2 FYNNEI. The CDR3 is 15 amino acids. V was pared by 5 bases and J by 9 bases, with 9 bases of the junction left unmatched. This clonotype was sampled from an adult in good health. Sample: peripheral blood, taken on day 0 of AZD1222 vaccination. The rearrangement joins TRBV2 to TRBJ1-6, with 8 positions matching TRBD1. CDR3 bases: TGTGCCAGCAGTTGGTATCAGGGGGCAGGTTCACCCCTCCACTTT. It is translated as CASSWYQGAGSPLHF.